The table lists the clone carrying this T cell receptor (beta chain) with a few counts. Its cognate antigen is unknown. The data belong to a study of beta chain features in type 1 diabetes. General study results and limits: TCRB CDR3 length was moderately but significantly reduced in all four CD4+ subsets of Type 1 diabetes patients.

This CDR3 is built from 14 residues. V lost 3 bases and J lost 1, with 10 bases in between. Germline V gives CDR1 SGHDT, CDR2 YYEEEE. Sequencing targeted expressed TCRB transcripts, as all isolated RNA had been reverse transcribed. Produced via immunoSEQ multiplex PCR; TCRdb's table is partial and in-frame only. The sample records roughly 700,000 clones, roughly 13% being singletons. The rearrangement joins TRBV5-6 to TRBJ2-5; D is undetermined. The sample consisted of naive CD4+ T cells from blood. The TCR originated in a man younger than 30 with type 1 diabetes. The CDR3 spells CASSSVGLQETQYF. CDR3 bases: TGTGCCAGCAGCTCCGTCGGGCTCCAAGAGACCCAGTACTTC.